The next 27 T cell receptor beta chains were all read from a single sample in a study of chemoradiotherapy in HPV16-positive cancers. Sequencing used immunoSEQ multiplex PCR; TCRdb keeps in-frame clones, though not all of them. The sample shows approximately 14,000 clones, roughly 91% of them seen only once. Sample: blood, taken from a patient who underwent chemoradiotherapy. Receptor source: a human donor with HPV-associated anogenital cancer.

This clone was seen only once. This sequence joins TRBV7-2 and TRBJ2-3; the D is unclear. From germline, CDR1 is SGHTA and CDR2 FQGNSA. V lost 1 base, J lost 2 bases, and 7 bases lay in between. This CDR3 has 14 residues. CDR3 bases: TGTGCCAGCAGCTTAGGGGCCTACACAGATACGCAGTATTTT. This gives the protein CASSLGAYTDTQYF.

The V call is TRBV6-1, the J call TRBJ2-4, with D perhaps being TRBD1 or TRBD2 (6 bases each). The CDR3 sequence is 16 residues long. V lost 7 bases and J lost 1, with 17 bases in between. CDR1 and CDR2 (germline): MNHNS, SASEGT. The CDR3 sequence is CASTEAGGLAKNIQYF. In nucleotides, the CDR3 is TGTGCCAGCACCGAAGCTGGGGGGCTCGCCAAAAACATTCAGTACTTC.

The genes are TRBV19 and TRBJ1-5; a possible D gene is TRBD1 (6 bases). The germline V and J ends were trimmed by 4 bases and 1 base, with 14 bases remaining between them. CDR1 LNHDA and CDR2 SQIVND come from the germline V gene (reference sequence). The CDR3 extends over 16 amino acids. The CDR3 DNA sequence: TGTGCCAGTAGTACCCTCAAGGGGGGAAGCAATCAGCCCCAGCATTTT. This gives the protein CASSTLKGGSNQPQHF.

V usage is TRBV7-7 and J usage is TRBJ2-1; D is undetermined. Germline V gene lookup returns CDR1 SSHAT and CDR2 FNYEAQ (reference sequence). The CDR3 loop spans 16 amino acids. The ends were cut back, 5 bases at V and 6 bases at J, with 20 bases in the middle. The CDR3 DNA reads as TGTGCCAGCAGCCCACAGTCAGGTAACCCTTCCAATGAGCAGTTCTTC. Residues: CASSPQSGNPSNEQFF.

The J gene is TRBJ2-3, the V gene TRBV7-2, with 8 bases lining up with TRBD1. In germline, CDR1 is SGHTA, CDR2 FQGNSA. The CDR3 extends over 15 amino acids. After removal of 3 bases from V and 4 bases from J, the junction contained 6 bases not matched to a gene. This CDR3 is CASSLDRVSADTQYF. The CDR3 bases are TGTGCCAGCAGCTTGGACAGGGTATCTGCAGATACGCAGTATTTT.

The V and J genes are TRBV15 and TRBJ1-1; D gene ambiguous. CDR1 is LNHNV and CDR2 is YYDKDF in the germline V gene (reference sequence). Between the trimmed V and J ends, which lost 0 bases and 4 bases, there was a span of 9 bases. The CDR3 is made up of 14 amino acids. CDR3 sequence reads: CATSRDLGATEAFF. The CDR3 region has the DNA TGTGCCACCAGCAGAGATCTTGGTGCCACTGAAGCTTTCTTT.

This chain links TRBV11-2 with TRBJ1-6; no firm D call. Germline CDR1 is SGHAT and CDR2 is FQNNGV. This CDR3 region has 16 residues. With 4 bases removed from V and 0 bases from J, the gap between germline ends came to 10 bases. CDR3 protein: CASSSQQNSYNSPLHF. The CDR3 nucleotides are TGTGCCAGCAGCTCCCAACAAAACTCCTATAATTCACCCCTCCACTTT.

The chain joins TRBV18 to TRBJ1-2; TRBD1 might be the D (5 bases). Trimming removed 3 bases from V and 4 bases from J, with 15 bases in between. Germline V gives CDR1 KGHSH, CDR2 LQKENI. The CDR3 is 15 residues long. The CDR3 bases are TGTGCCAGCTCACCCGGGGGGGACCATAGCTATGGCTACACCTTC. Encoded protein: CASSPGGDHSYGYTF.

This clone was seen a handful of times. V and J are TRBV4-1 and TRBJ1-5, with a tentative D call TRBD1 (5 bases). The germline V gene encodes CDR1 MGHRA and CDR2 YSYEKL. The CDR3 is made up of 16 amino acids. Trimming left V 4 bases short and J 0 bases short, with 13 bases between. CDR3 DNA sequence: TGCGCCAGCAGCCCCCGGGAACAGGATAGCAATCAGCCCCAGCATTTT. Translating gives CASSPREQDSNQPQHF.

This clone was counted once. V is TRBV7-2 and J is TRBJ2-7, with 8 bases that match TRBD1. The V and J ends lost 4 bases and 2 bases, in that order; junction bases with no gene match: 13. This CDR3 comprises 17 residues. CDR1 SGHTA and CDR2 FQGNSA come from the germline V gene. Here the CDR3 DNA reads TGTGCCAGCAGCTACGTAGTCCGACAGGGGAATCCCTACGAGCAGTACTTC. Amino acid sequence: CASSYVVRQGNPYEQYF.

Concerning this clone: The limits of the CDR3 on the DNA are not certain, so only TCRdb's listed CDR3 is given. This chain connects TRBV1 to TRBJ2-6. TRBV1 is reported as a pseudogene. With termini counted, the CDR3 has 18 amino acids. The CDR3 sequence is CTSSAYGCAQSRANVLTF.

V gene TRBV6-5 combines with J gene TRBJ2-3; no definite D call. Trimming cost V 6 bases and J 0 bases, with 4 bases left between them. CDR1 MNHEY and CDR2 SVGAGI come from the germline V gene. The CDR3 runs to 12 residues. The DNA of the CDR3 is TGTGCCAGCAGGGCTAGCACAGATACGCAGTATTTT. It specifies CASRASTDTQYF.

This clone was counted a single time. The chain carries TRBV2 and TRBJ2-2, with a possible D match to TRBD1 (5 bases). CDR3 length equals 15 residues. V lost 3 bases, J lost 1 base, and 9 bases lay in between. The germline V gene encodes CDR1 SNHLY and CDR2 FYNNEI. The CDR3 loop is CASSETEKNTGELFF. In DNA, the CDR3 is TGTGCCAGCAGTGAGACAGAGAAGAACACCGGGGAGCTGTTTTTT.

To note about this clone: One junction end does not reproduce the germline sequence, and a read error may be involved. The rearrangement joins TRBV4-1 to TRBJ1-3; D is uncertain. The CDR3 is made up of 14 amino acids. The germline CDR1 and CDR2 sequences are MGHRA and YSYEKL. The CDR3 reads CASRTPSPGNTTYF. CDR3 nucleotides: TGCGCCAGCCGTACACCTAGCCCCGGAAACACCACATATTTT.

The chain uses TRBV5-1 and TRBJ2-5, with D tentatively TRBD1 (5 bases). V dropped 4 bases and J dropped 3 bases, with 16 bases sitting between them. The germline V gene encodes CDR1 SGHRS and CDR2 YFSETQ. The CDR3 extends over 15 amino acids. The CDR3 loop reads CASSPTRGSEETQYF. In DNA, the CDR3 is TGCGCCAGCAGCCCGACAAGGGGCTCCGAAGAGACCCAGTACTTC.

The CDR3 region has the DNA TGTGCCAGCAGCGTGAGGGGTTTCGGGAACACCGGGGAGCTGTTTTTT. The encoded protein is CASSVRGFGNTGELFF. The V gene is TRBV9, the J gene TRBJ2-2; D could derive from TRBD1 or TRBD2 (5 bases each). Germline loops: CDR1 SGDLS, CDR2 YYNGEE. The CDR3 is 16 residues long. The V end was cut by 2 bases, the J end by 1 base, with 12 bases between.

J is TRBJ2-3 and V is TRBV2; 9 bases match TRBD2. The V gene's germline CDR1 is SNHLY and CDR2 FYNNEI. The V segment lost 5 bases and the J segment 7 bases; nucleotides outside the gene matches: 4. The CDR3 covers 13 residues. This CDR3 is CASSSGGIYTQYF. The CDR3, as DNA: TGTGCCAGCAGTAGCGGGGGGATTTATACGCAGTATTTT. Drawing the rest from reference TRBV2 and TRBJ2-3, the complete variable domain is EPEVTQTPSHQVTQMGQEVILRCVPISNHLYFYWYRQILGQKVEFLVSFYNNEISEKSEIFDDQFSVERPDGSNFTLKIRSTKLEDSAMYFCASSSGGIYTQYFGPGTRLTVL.

V usage is TRBV4-3 and J usage is TRBJ2-7; possible D gene TRBD2, 7 bases. V was pared by 4 bases and J by 2 bases, with 15 bases between. This CDR3 is built from 15 residues. The germline V gene encodes CDR1 LGHNA and CDR2 YSLEER. The CDR3 here is CASSPQGGGPYEQYF. DNA for the CDR3: TGCGCCAGCAGCCCCCAAGGGGGGGGCCCCTACGAGCAGTACTTC.

The chain carries TRBV10-2 and TRBJ2-3, with TRBD2 as a possible D gene (6 bases). V dropped 2 bases and J dropped 0 bases, with 9 bases sitting between them. The CDR3 length is 15 residues. Germline CDR1 is WSHSY and CDR2 is SAAADI. The chain's CDR3 is CASSERLGSTDTQYF. CDR3 bases: TGCGCCAGCAGTGAGAGACTAGGAAGCACAGATACGCAGTATTTT.

The chain recombines TRBV27 with TRBJ2-7; no reliable D call. CDR3 size: 14 residues. Per the germline V gene, CDR1 is MNHEY and CDR2 is SMNVEV (reference sequence). The V end was cut by 6 bases, the J end by 3 bases, with 15 bases between. CDR3 nucleotide sequence: TGTGCCAGCAGAAACCGCCGGAGCTTCTACGAGCAGTACTTC. This encodes CASRNRRSFYEQYF.

The chain carries TRBV5-4 and TRBJ2-3; unclear D gene. V was cut by 4 bases and J by 6 bases, with 6 bases left in between. The CDR3 totals 11 residues. In germline, CDR1 is SGHNT, CDR2 YYREEE (reference sequence). The CDR3 here is CASSQRDTQYF. The CDR3 DNA reads as TGTGCCAGCAGCCAGAGGGATACGCAGTATTTT.

V gene TRBV19 combines with J gene TRBJ1-2; tentative D call: TRBD1 (6 bases). The length of the CDR3 is 14 residues. The germline V gene has CDR1 LNHDA and CDR2 SQIVND (reference sequence). The ends were cut back, 3 bases at V and 4 bases at J, with 12 bases in the middle. CDR3 DNA: TGTGCCAGTAGTATCCCGGACAGAGGCTATGGCTACACCTTC. It yields the protein CASSIPDRGYGYTF.

The V call is TRBV2, the J call TRBJ1-2, with D unresolved. From germline, CDR1 is SNHLY and CDR2 FYNNEI. The length of the CDR3 is 15 residues. V lost 4 bases, J lost 0 bases, and 12 bases lay in between. The CDR3, as DNA: TGTGCCAGCAGTGTCCGGGGATTTTCTAACTATGGCTACACCTTC. This codes for CASSVRGFSNYGYTF.

This clone was counted a single time. This chain connects TRBV19 to TRBJ1-5; D ambiguous. Germline CDR1 is LNHDA and CDR2 is SQIVND (reference sequence). The CDR3 is made up of 14 amino acids. The V and J ends lost 10 bases and 0 bases respectively, with 13 bases between them. This CDR3 reads CATGRRDSNQPQHF. CDR3 nucleotide sequence: TGTGCCACAGGCCGACGGGATAGCAATCAGCCCCAGCATTTT. The entire variable domain, with the rest obtained from reference TRBV19 and TRBJ1-5, is as follows: DGGITQSPKYLFRKEGQNVTLSCEQNLNHDAMYWYRQDPGQGLRLIYYSQIVNDFQKGDIAEGYSVSREKKESFPLTVTSAQKNPTAFYLCATGRRDSNQPQHFGDGTRLSIL.

This clone was detected only once. This chain uses TRBV19 with TRBJ2-3; TRBD2 matches at 8 bases. The CDR3 has 16 amino acids. Per germline, CDR1 LNHDA and CDR2 SQIVND (reference sequence). V was clipped by 4 bases and J by 4 bases; unmatched bases: 10. CDR3 in amino acids: CASSTPLRGGPDTQYF. The CDR3 DNA follows: TGTGCCAGTAGTACACCCCTCCGGGGGGGCCCAGATACGCAGTATTTT.

The chain combines TRBV5-1 with TRBJ2-3, with D perhaps matching TRBD2 (5 bases). The CDR3 extends over 12 amino acids. CDR1 and CDR2 (germline): SGHRS, YFSETQ. The V end was cut by 7 bases, the J end by 2 bases, with 8 bases between. CDR3 bases: TGCGCCAGCCGGGAAAACACAGATACGCAGTATTTT. As protein: CASRENTDTQYF. The full variable domain, with the rest looked up from reference TRBV5-1 and TRBJ2-3, is KAGVTQTPRYLIKTRGQQVTLSCSPISGHRSVSWYQQTPGQGLQFLFEYFSETQRNKGNFPGRFSGRQFSNSRSEMNVSTLELGDSALYLCASRENTDTQYFGPGTRLTVL.

The rearrangement joins TRBV7-2 to TRBJ2-6, with D unresolved. The CDR3 runs to 16 residues. V was pared by 1 base and J by 0 bases, with 7 bases between. In germline, CDR1 is SGHTA, CDR2 FQGNSA. The CDR3 here is CASSLVGTSGANVLTF. DNA for the CDR3: TGTGCCAGCAGCTTAGTTGGTACCTCTGGGGCCAACGTCCTGACTTTC. Using reference TRBV7-2 and TRBJ2-6 for the parts outside the CDR3, the full variable domain is GAGVSQSPSNKVTEKGKDVELRCDPISGHTALYWYRQSLGQGLEFLIYFQGNSAPDKSGLPSDRFSAERTGGSVSTLTIQRTQQEDSAVYLCASSLVGTSGANVLTFGAGSRLTVL.